The next 12 T cell receptor beta chains were all read from a single sample in a study of OX40 agonist ivuxolimab in advanced cancers. Here immunoSEQ multiplex PCR was the method, and the copy in TCRdb shows in-frame clones only, minus some. The top ten hold under 5.5% of the sample, which has around 30,000 clones, around 90% seen once. Specimen: CD4+ or CD8+ T cells sorted from blood, collected in a trial of the OX40 agonist ivuxolimab. These receptors originate from an adult with an advanced solid tumor such as melanoma, head and neck, liver or kidney cancer.

V and J are TRBV18 and TRBJ2-5, with D perhaps given as TRBD1 or TRBD2 (6 bases each). V lost 2 bases and J lost 5, with 15 bases in between. Germline V gene sequence: CDR1 KGHSH, CDR2 LQKENI. CDR3 length: 15 residues. Here the CDR3 reads CASSPGTGAEETQYF. The CDR3 nucleotides read TGTGCCAGCTCACCAGGGACGGGGGCTGAGGAGACCCAGTACTTC.

This chain uses TRBV4-3 with TRBJ2-5; D unresolved. The length of the CDR3 is 13 residues. V dropped 0 bases and J dropped 0 bases, with 2 bases sitting between them. In germline, CDR1 is LGHNA, CDR2 YSLEER. This CDR3 reads CASSQDYQETQYF. The DNA of the CDR3 is TGCGCCAGCAGCCAAGACTACCAAGAGACCCAGTACTTC.

This sequence joins TRBV28 and TRBJ1-4; D call uncertain. Trimming pared 9 bases from V and 8 bases from J, leaving 13 bases between. The length of the CDR3 is 12 residues. Germline V lookup: CDR1 MDHEN, CDR2 SYDVKM. The CDR3 coding sequence is TGTGCCAGTAACCCATCGGGGGAAAAACTGTTTTTT. Its translation: CASNPSGEKLFF.

This chain's CDR3 is CASSNRKRGNTGELFF. In DNA form, the CDR3 reads TGTGCCAGTAGTAATCGCAAGCGGGGGAACACCGGGGAGCTGTTTTTT. The gene calls are TRBV19 and TRBJ2-2; 7 bases match TRBD2. V dropped 4 bases and J dropped 1; count of bases not matched to a gene: 6. This CDR3 has 16 residues. The germline V gene has CDR1 LNHDA and CDR2 SQIVND (reference sequence).

The rearrangement links TRBV7-9 to TRBJ2-1; 9 nucleotides align to TRBD2. Germline V gene data show CDR1 as SEHNR and CDR2 as FQNEAQ (reference sequence). V lost 1 base to trimming and J lost 14 bases; unmatched junction nucleotides: 12. The CDR3 covers 15 residues. CDR3 in DNA: TGTGCCAGCAGCTTAGGGGCTAGCGGGACTCAAACGGAGTTCTTC. Translated: CASSLGASGTQTEFF.

This clone was detected only a few times. This chain uses TRBV9 with TRBJ1-1; D gene ambiguous. The CDR3 has 15 amino acids. The V gene lost 0 bases and the J gene lost 2 bases, with 11 bases spanning the gap. In germline, CDR1 is SGDLS, CDR2 YYNGEE. CDR3 in DNA: TGTGCCAGCAGCGTAGTAGGCATTCCAAACACTGAAGCTTTCTTT. Its protein product is CASSVVGIPNTEAFF.

As concerns this clone: One end of the junction varies from germline; a read error may be responsible. The J gene is TRBJ1-2, the V gene TRBV19; D not resolved. CDR3 size: 13 residues. The V gene's germline CDR1 is LNHDA and CDR2 SQIVND (reference sequence). CDR3 nucleotide sequence: TGTGCCAGTACTATATCAACAGACTATGGCTACACCTTC. Its protein is CASTISTDYGYTF. Combining the CDR3 with reference TRBV19 and TRBJ1-2 gives the whole variable domain DGGITQSPKYLFRKEGQNVTLSCEQNLNHDAMYWYRQDPGQGLRLIYYSQIVNDFQKGDIAEGYSVSREKKESFPLTVTSAQKNPTAFYLCASTISTDYGYTFGSGTRLTVV.

The chain carries TRBV4-1 and TRBJ1-2; 7 bases agree with TRBD1. Germline assignment: CDR1 MGHRA and CDR2 YSYEKL. The CDR3 contains 16 residues. V lost 1 base and J lost 2; bases outside the gene matches: 7. The CDR3 region is CASSQAAGQLNYGYTF. Written as DNA, the CDR3 is TGCGCCAGCAGCCAAGCCGCGGGACAGTTAAACTATGGCTACACCTTC.

The chain is built from TRBV6-5 and TRBJ2-1; TRBD2 aligns across 9 bases. With 10 bases clipped from V and 4 bases from J, the junction kept 8 bases outside the gene matches. Per germline, CDR1 MNHEY and CDR2 SVGAGI. This CDR3 contains 14 residues. Written as DNA, the CDR3 is TGTGCCACTGGGCTAGCGGGGAGTTACAATGAGCAGTTCTTC. Protein sequence: CATGLAGSYNEQFF.

The V gene is TRBV27, the J gene TRBJ2-5; possibly TRBD1 for D (5 bases). From germline, CDR1 is MNHEY and CDR2 SMNVEV (reference sequence). The CDR3 totals 14 residues. V lost 6 bases and J 2 bases, leaving 13 bases between the germline ends. The CDR3 DNA reads TGTGCCAGCAGGCCAAGCAGGGTACAAGAGACCCAGTACTTC. Translated: CASRPSRVQETQYF.

The chain uses TRBV11-2 and TRBJ2-3; possible D gene TRBD2, 5 bases. The germline CDR1 and CDR2 sequences are SGHAT and FQNNGV. V lost 0 bases and J 2 bases, leaving 6 bases between the germline ends. This CDR3 spans 14 amino acids. CDR3 amino acids: CASSLERATDTQYF. In nucleotides, the CDR3 is TGTGCCAGCAGCTTAGAGAGGGCCACAGATACGCAGTATTTT. The full variable domain, completed using reference TRBV11-2 and TRBJ2-3, is EAGVAQSPRYKIIEKRQSVAFWCNPISGHATLYWYQQILGQGPKLLIQFQNNGVVDDSQLPKDRFSAERLKGVDSTLKIQPAKLEDSAVYLCASSLERATDTQYFGPGTRLTVL.

The chain carries TRBV6-1 and TRBJ2-3, with unresolved D. The germline CDR1 and CDR2 sequences are MNHNS and SASEGT. Trimming removed 6 bases at V and 6 bases at J, with 13 bases between. The CDR3 runs to 13 residues. This CDR3 is CASSPSLGDTQYF. The CDR3 DNA reads TGTGCCAGCAGCCCCAGCTTGGGGGATACGCAGTATTTT.